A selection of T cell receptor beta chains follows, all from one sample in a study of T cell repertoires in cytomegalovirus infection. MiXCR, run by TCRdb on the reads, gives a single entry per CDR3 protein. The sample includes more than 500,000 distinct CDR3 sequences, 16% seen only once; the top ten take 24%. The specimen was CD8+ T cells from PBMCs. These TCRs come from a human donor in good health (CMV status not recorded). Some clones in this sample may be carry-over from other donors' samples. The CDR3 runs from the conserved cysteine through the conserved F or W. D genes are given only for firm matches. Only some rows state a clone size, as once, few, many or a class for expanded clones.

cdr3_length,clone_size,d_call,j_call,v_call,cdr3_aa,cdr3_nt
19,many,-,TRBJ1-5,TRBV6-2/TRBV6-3,CASSYDGHQRSWSNQPQHF,TGTGCCAGCAGTTACGACGGGCACCAGAGGTCGTGGAGCAATCAGCCCCAGCATTTT
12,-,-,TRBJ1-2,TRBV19,CASSMSDYGYTF,TGTGCCAGTAGTATGTCGGACTATGGCTACACCTTC
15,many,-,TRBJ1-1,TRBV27,CASSLYPTGHTEAFF,TGTGCCAGCAGTTTATACCCCACAGGGCACACTGAAGCTTTCTTT
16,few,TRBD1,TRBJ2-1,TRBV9,CASSISGTASYNEQFF,TGTGCCAGCAGCATCTCCGGGACAGCCTCTTACAATGAGCAGTTCTTC
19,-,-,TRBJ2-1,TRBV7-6,CARSFLVPGPRGSYNEQFF,TGTGCCAGAAGCTTTTTGGTGCCGGGACCCCGAGGCTCCTACAATGAGCAGTTCTTC
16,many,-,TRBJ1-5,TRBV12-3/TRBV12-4,CASSLSGSAGNQPQHF,TGTGCCAGCAGTTTAAGCGGGTCGGCCGGCAATCAGCCCCAGCATTTT
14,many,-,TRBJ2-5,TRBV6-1,CASSGISGQETQYF,TGTGCCAGCAGTGGAATTAGCGGACAAGAGACCCAGTACTTC
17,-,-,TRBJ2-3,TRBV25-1,CASSDRRGNPITDTQYF,TGTGCCAGCAGTGACCGAAGGGGGAACCCGATCACAGATACGCAGTATTTT
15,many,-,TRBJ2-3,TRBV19,CASIGPGASTDTQYF,TGTGCCAGTATTGGACCAGGGGCTAGCACAGATACGCAGTATTTT
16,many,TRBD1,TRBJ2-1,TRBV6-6,CASSYVGQGFYNEQFF,TGTGCCAGCAGTTACGTGGGACAGGGATTCTACAATGAGCAGTTCTTC
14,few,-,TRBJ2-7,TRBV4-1,CASSQVGRMGEQYF,TGCGCCAGCAGCCAAGTTGGTCGGATGGGCGAGCAGTACTTC
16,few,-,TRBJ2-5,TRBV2,CASANYSGQRQETQYF,TGTGCCAGCGCTAACTATTCGGGGCAGCGACAAGAGACCCAGTACTTC
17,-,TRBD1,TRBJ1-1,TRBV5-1,CASFSVGQGAVNTEAFF,TGCGCCAGCTTCTCCGTGGGACAGGGGGCGGTGAACACTGAAGCTTTCTTT
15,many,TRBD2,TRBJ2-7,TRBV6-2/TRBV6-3,CASSSTSASHYEQYF,TGTGCCAGCAGTTCTACTAGCGCGAGCCACTACGAGCAGTACTTC
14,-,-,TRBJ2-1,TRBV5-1,CASSLLWSTNEQFF,TGCGCCAGCAGCTTGTTATGGAGTACGAATGAGCAGTTCTTC
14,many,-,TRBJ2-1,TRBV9,CASSPTGSYNEQFF,TGTGCCAGCAGCCCTACGGGCTCCTACAATGAGCAGTTCTTC
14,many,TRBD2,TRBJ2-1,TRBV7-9,CASSSGLASNEQFF,TGTGCCAGCAGCTCGGGACTAGCGTCCAATGAGCAGTTCTTC
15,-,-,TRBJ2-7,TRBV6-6,CASSYSDLSTGEQYF,TGTGCCAGCAGTTACTCGGACCTCTCTACGGGGGAGCAGTACTTC
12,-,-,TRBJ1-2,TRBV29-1,CSVGLQGYGYTF,TGCAGCGTTGGATTACAGGGCTATGGCTACACCTTC
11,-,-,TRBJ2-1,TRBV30,CAWTWRNEQFF,TGTGCCTGGACTTGGAGAAATGAGCAGTTCTTC
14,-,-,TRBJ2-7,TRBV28,CACTPTQLDYEKYF,TGTGCATGCACTCCCACCCAACTAGACTACGAGAAGTACTTC
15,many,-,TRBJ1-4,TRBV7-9,CASSSHRQAGEKLFF,TGTGCCAGCAGCTCACACCGACAAGCGGGTGAAAAACTGTTTTTT
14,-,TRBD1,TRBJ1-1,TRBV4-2,CASSQAQGVTEAFF,TGTGCCAGCAGCCAAGCACAGGGGGTTACTGAAGCTTTCTTT
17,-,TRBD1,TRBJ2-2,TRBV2,CASSSDRGAANTGELFF,TGTGCCAGCAGTTCGGACAGGGGGGCTGCGAACACCGGGGAGCTGTTTTTT
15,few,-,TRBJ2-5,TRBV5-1,CASSLAGQLQETQYF,TGCGCCAGCAGCTTGGCCGGGCAGCTCCAAGAGACCCAGTACTTC
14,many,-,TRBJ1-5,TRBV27,CASSLLGSNQPQHF,TGTGCCAGCAGTTTACTAGGTAGCAATCAGCCCCAGCATTTT
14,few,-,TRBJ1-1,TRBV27,CASTLGGGNTEAFF,TGTGCCAGCACCCTGGGAGGGGGTAACACTGAAGCTTTCTTT
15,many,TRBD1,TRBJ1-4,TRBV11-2,CASSHWDRDNEKLFF,TGTGCCAGCAGCCATTGGGACAGGGATAATGAAAAACTGTTTTTT
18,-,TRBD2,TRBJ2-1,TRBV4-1,CASSQVGPGTSGVNEQFF,TGTGCCAGCAGCCAAGTGGGGCCCGGGACTAGCGGGGTCAATGAGCAGTTCTTC
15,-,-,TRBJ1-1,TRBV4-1,CASSQERSPNTEAFF,TGCGCCAGCAGCCAAGAGAGGTCCCCGAACACTGAAGCTTTCTTT
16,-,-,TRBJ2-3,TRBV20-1,CSARKSDSLASDTQYF,TGCAGTGCTAGAAAATCGGACTCGTTGGCGTCAGATACGCAGTATTTT
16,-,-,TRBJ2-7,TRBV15,CATSSLGTERGYEQYF,TGTGCCACCAGCAGCCTGGGGACGGAAAGGGGCTACGAGCAGTACTTC
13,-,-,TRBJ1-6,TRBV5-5,CASSGEANSPLHF,TGTGCCAGCAGCGGGGAGGCAAATTCACCCCTCCACTTT
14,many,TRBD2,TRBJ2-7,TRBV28,CASSLLGLVYEQYF,TGTGCCAGCAGTTTACTGGGACTAGTCTACGAGCAGTACTTC
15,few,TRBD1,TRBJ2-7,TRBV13,CASSHGGTGSYEQYF,TGTGCCAGCAGCCATGGCGGGACAGGCTCCTACGAGCAGTACTTC
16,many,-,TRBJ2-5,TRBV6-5,CASSYSGGRGQETQYF,TGTGCCAGCAGTTACTCGGGGGGACGAGGACAAGAGACCCAGTACTTC
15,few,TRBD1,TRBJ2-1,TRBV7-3,CASSLRQGTGDEQFF,TGTGCCAGCAGCTTGCGACAGGGGACCGGGGATGAGCAGTTCTTC
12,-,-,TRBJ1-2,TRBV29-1,CSVGGTNYGYTF,TGCAGCGTCGGGGGTACTAACTATGGCTACACCTTC
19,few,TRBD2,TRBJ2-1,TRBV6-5,CASSSPAGGPGSSYNEQFF,TGTGCCAGCAGTTCCCCAGCGGGGGGGCCGGGTAGCTCCTACAATGAGCAGTTCTTC
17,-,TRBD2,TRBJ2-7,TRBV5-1,CASSLVPLAEVPYEQYF,TGCGCCAGCAGCTTGGTTCCACTAGCGGAGGTTCCCTACGAGCAGTACTTC